This T cell receptor (beta chain) comes out of a study of T cells in localized non-small cell lung cancer. Study-wide points: T cell clonality was highest in uninvolved adjacent lung, above tumor.

CDR1 and CDR2 (germline): WSHSY, SAAADI. V dropped 5 bases and J dropped 3 bases, with 10 bases sitting between them. This CDR3 is 13 amino acids long. Using immunoSEQ multiplex PCR, the repertoire was profiled, and TCRdb retains in-frame clones only, with some absent. The repertoire consists of over a thousand clones, with 32% occurring once and the leading ten covering around a quarter. This clone is labeled as large (0.1 to 1%). Its antigen is unidentified. The J gene is TRBJ1-1, the V gene TRBV10-2, with D uncertain. The TCR originated in a female donor over 55 with stage II lung adenocarcinoma. This specimen consisted of normal lung tissue next to the tumor, obtained before any cancer treatment. The CDR3 protein is CASSMNGDTEAFF. In DNA, the CDR3 is TGCGCCAGCAGTATGAACGGGGACACTGAAGCTTTCTTT.